Sequencing of this TCR beta chain was carried out in a study of T cell repertoires in cytomegalovirus infection. The CDR3 contains 17 residues. V shed 2 bases and J shed 5 bases, with 19 bases lying between them. Germline CDR1 and CDR2: LGHNA and YNFKEQ. Comments on this clonotype: Its antigen remains unknown.

A single record per CDR3 protein comes from TCRdb applying MiXCR to the reads. In the table there are about 700,000 distinct CDR3 sequences, around 35% of which are singletons. This TCR derives from a human donor in good health (CMV status not recorded). Some clones in this sample may be carry-over from other donors' samples. V gene TRBV4-2 combines with J gene TRBJ2-1, with D perhaps TRBD2 (6 bases). This material consisted of cultured PBMCs, taken from culture after CMV antigen stimulation. CDR3 residues: CASSQQGGFINNNEQFF. CDR3 nucleotide sequence: TGTGCCAGCAGCCAACAAGGAGGGTTTATCAATAACAATGAGCAGTTCTTC.